This TCR beta chain was profiled in a study of blood T cell repertoires in COVID-19 (dated by TCRdb to about 2020). For the study in its entirety: The collaborator samples originated in the United States, Italy and Spain and spanned the acute and convalescent phases of COVID-19. The prospective study material was composed of cDNA or gDNA derived from T cells, B-cell-depleted T cells, or PBMCs. The dataset comprised deeply sampled blood TCRbeta repertoires from subjects exposed to, actively infected with, or recovered from COVID-19. The repertoires were released in a freely available public database meant as a resource for research on the immune response to SARS-CoV-2. The samples were drawn from two sources: the first 160 participants of the ongoing ImmuneRACE study, and 1,000 to 1,500 subjects contributed by 6 global collaborators. Nearly every sample came with metadata listing a de-identified subject ID, COVID-19 status, age in years and sex. Where HLA class I and class II types were available, the types were taken from metadata supplied by the sample provider, not from assay-based typing.

Comment on this clone: The clone's antigen remains unknown. Base qualities are not at hand, and no much larger clone is one base apart.

One collaborating source in Seattle enrolled patients during active infection and followed them longitudinally through the course of disease. Each collaborating institution followed its own protocols to collect whole blood in K2EDTA tubes. For TCRbeta analysis, collaborators shipped samples as frozen whole blood, isolated PBMCs, or DNA extracted from either of those sample types. The CDR3 covers 17 residues, taking in both the cysteine and the phenylalanine. Only CDR3 DNA remains: 51 bases, in frame from the first base. Ends trimmed: V by 4 bases, J by 5 bases; bases unmatched to a gene: 17. Via the germline V gene (reference sequence), CDR1 is GTSNPN and CDR2 SVGIG. On the study overall, not on this receptor specifically: How much clinical and demographic metadata was included differed by source and by participant, and the metadata was provided uncurated.

TCRbeta CDR3 regions were amplified from genomic DNA using the immunoSEQ Assay, a bias-controlled multiplex PCR. Regarding the original processing steps: Nucleated cell counts per sample were estimated from amplification of reference gene primers within the assay. To quantify the absolute abundance of each unique TCRbeta CDR3 rearrangement, sequence reads were collapsed and filtered. For each sample, productive Simpson clonality was calculated by taking the square root of Simpson's diversity index across productive rearrangements. TCRdb holds this immuneACCESS table with in-frame rearrangements only. Some clones are missing; in checked studies, unresolved V genes explain under half, and the rest has no known cause. D and trimming were read from the DNA, whereas the V and J calls and clone size are those reported in that table. This sample lists roughly 350,000 clones; over 70% were detected once. The ten top clones hold about 6% of the sample.

The TCR comes from a woman aged 45-65 years with COVID-19, enrolled during active disease. This chain is built from TRBV30 and TRBJ2-7, and TRBD2 aligns with 10 junction nucleotides. The sample comprised peripheral blood. The sequence in DNA is TGTGCCTGGAAGGGGCTAGCGGGAGCTCTTACGTCGGACGAGCAGTACTTC. This encodes CAWKGLAGALTSDEQYF.